Listed here are 19 T cell receptor beta chains from one sample, sequenced in a study of response to subunit inactivated influenza vaccine. Each CDR3 protein gets one entry after TCRdb re-called the RT-PCR reads with MiXCR. The data contain hundreds of thousands of distinct CDR3 sequences, about 10% of them seen just once; the ten biggest clones take up about 10%. These same records also appear under a second study, on T cells expressing NK-cell markers. As that study records: UMIs were included in TCR beta cDNA generated by 5'RACE template switching.

Here the sequenced sample was PBMCs from blood, taken on the day of vaccination. All receptors derive from a man aged 50 to 59 who received an inactivated influenza vaccine.

J is TRBJ2-7 and V is TRBV3-1, with 13 bases identical to TRBD2. Germline trimming cut 8 bases from V and 7 bases from J; bases unmatched to any gene: 5. The CDR3 length is 13 residues. Germline V gene lookup returns CDR1 LGHDT and CDR2 YNNKEL (reference sequence). The CDR3 is CASGTSGIGEQYF. The DNA of the CDR3 is TGTGCCAGCGGGACTAGCGGGATAGGTGAGCAGTACTTC.

The rearrangement uses TRBV7-2 and TRBJ1-6; maybe TRBD1 (6 bases). Looked up from germline, CDR1 is SGHTA and CDR2 is FQGNSA. The CDR3 is 13 amino acids. Between the trimmed V and J ends, which lost 5 bases and 10 bases, there was a span of 12 bases. CDR3 in amino acids: CASSEDRISPLHF. CDR3 nucleotides: TGTGCCAGCAGCGAGGACAGAATCTCACCCCTCCACTTT.

The V and J genes are TRBV5-1 and TRBJ2-1; D is undetermined. The V end lost 4 bases, the J end lost 8 bases, and 16 bases lay between the germline ends. From germline, CDR1 is SGHRS and CDR2 YFSETQ. The CDR3 extends over 14 amino acids. CDR3 sequence: CASSRDASYDEQFF. CDR3 nucleotides: TGCGCCAGCAGCAGAGACGCGTCATACGATGAGCAGTTCTTC.

The table lists this clonotype with a few counts. V usage is TRBV5-1 and J usage is TRBJ2-3; no clear D gene. The CDR3 extends over 14 amino acids. CDR1 SGHRS and CDR2 YFSETQ come from the germline V gene. Trimming took 1 base from V and 0 from J, leaving 6 bases between them. This CDR3 is CASSLYPSTDTQYF. For the CDR3, the DNA is TGCGCCAGCAGCTTGTACCCGAGCACAGATACGCAGTATTTT.

This clonotype was recorded a few times. This sequence joins TRBV20-1 and TRBJ2-3, with TRBD1 matching over 7 bases. The CDR3 extends over 14 amino acids. CDR1 and CDR2 (germline): DFQATT, SNEGSKA (reference sequence). With 5 bases clipped from V and 4 bases from J, the junction kept 9 bases outside the gene matches. CDR3 region: CSAPPGQSPDTQYF. Here the CDR3 DNA reads TGCAGTGCTCCTCCGGGACAGTCTCCAGATACGCAGTATTTT.

In this sample, this clonotype turned up many times. This CDR3 reads CASSPLGQGNTGELFF. The CDR3 DNA follows: TGTGCCAGCTCACCACTTGGACAGGGGAACACCGGGGAGCTGTTTTTT. The J gene is TRBJ2-2, the V gene TRBV18, with 8 positions matching TRBD1. Germline V gives CDR1 KGHSH, CDR2 LQKENI. The CDR3 contains 16 residues. V was clipped by 1 base and J by 1 base; unmatched bases: 2.

The chain combines TRBV5-1 with TRBJ1-2; D uncertain. Trimming pared 0 bases from V and 0 bases from J, leaving 12 bases between. The germline gives CDR1 SGHRS, CDR2 YFSETQ. The CDR3 contains 16 residues. The CDR3: CASSLGRSPANYGYTF. The CDR3 coding sequence is TGCGCCAGCAGCTTGGGCCGGTCCCCTGCTAACTATGGCTACACCTTC.

This clonotype has just a few counts. The V gene is TRBV30, the J gene TRBJ2-1; no clear D. CDR1 GTSNPN and CDR2 SVGIG come from the germline V gene (reference sequence). Deletions cut 0 bases from V and 5 bases from J, with 14 bases between. The CDR3 runs 15 residues. As DNA, the CDR3 is TGTGCCTGGAGTGTACCGTGGCAGCATAACAATGAGCAGTTCTTC. Its protein is CAWSVPWQHNNEQFF.

This clonotype appeared a few times. The chain links TRBV12-3 or TRBV12-4 to TRBJ2-5; TRBD1 agrees at 11 bases. This CDR3 has 15 residues. The V segment lost 2 bases and the J segment 4 bases; nucleotides outside the gene matches: 3. For the CDR3, the DNA is TGTGCCAGCAGTTTAAGGACAGGGGGCTTAGAGACCCAGTACTTC. Its protein product is CASSLRTGGLETQYF.

This clonotype was seen more than once but under ten times. The V gene is TRBV7-2, the J gene TRBJ2-1; D is uncertain. The germline CDR1 and CDR2 sequences are SGHTA and FQGNSA. V lost 5 bases and J lost 9, with 11 bases in between. CDR3 length: 12 residues. The CDR3 coding sequence is TGTGCCAGCAGCCCAACGCTGGGTGAGCAGTTCTTC. Translation: CASSPTLGEQFF.

This clonotype was seen a handful of times. The chain combines TRBV6-1 with TRBJ2-6, with D perhaps matching TRBD2 (6 bases). Trimming left V 10 bases short and J 0 bases short, with 16 bases between. The CDR3 runs 16 residues. Looked up from germline, CDR1 is MNHNS and CDR2 is SASEGT. For the CDR3, the DNA is TGTGCCACCCTGGGGGACTTATACTCTGGGGCCAACGTCCTGACTTTC. It yields the protein CATLGDLYSGANVLTF.

This clonotype has only a few counts. The chain recombines TRBV7-2 with TRBJ2-7; 9 bases align to TRBD2. The CDR3 length is 16 residues. Trimming removed 4 bases from V and 4 bases from J; junction bases left unmatched: 11. Germline CDR1 reads SGHTA; CDR2 reads FQGNSA. CDR3 sequence (DNA): TGTGCCAGCAGCTCGAGGGGAGCGGGAGGTCGGTACGAGCAGTACTTC. It codes for CASSSRGAGGRYEQYF.

This clonotype was observed a handful of times. The V and J genes are TRBV25-1 and TRBJ1-3, with D unresolved. Deletions cut 2 bases from V and 0 bases from J, with 23 bases between. Germline V gives CDR1 MGHDK, CDR2 SYGVNS. The CDR3 covers 20 residues. Written as DNA, the CDR3 is TGTGCCAGCAGTGAAGAAAGGCTGACTCACGCAAAGAGCTCTGGAAACACCATATATTTT. Translating it yields CASSEERLTHAKSSGNTIYF.

This clonotype has more than one count but fewer than ten. The chain carries TRBV18 and TRBJ2-7; 10 bases are shared with TRBD1. Germline CDR1 is KGHSH and CDR2 is LQKENI. CDR3 size: 14 residues. The trim removed 8 bases at V and 4 bases at J, leaving 8 bases unmatched. The CDR3 region has the DNA TGTGCCAGCGCTACCGGGACAGGGGTATACGAGCAGTACTTC. It translates to CASATGTGVYEQYF.

This chain links TRBV2 with TRBJ1-2; D gene uncertain. There are 11 residues in the CDR3. Trimming shortened V by 4 bases and J by 4 bases, and 4 bases separated the two germline ends. Germline values: CDR1 SNHLY, CDR2 FYNNEI. This chain's CDR3 is CASSVFYGYTF. In DNA, the CDR3 is TGTGCCAGCAGTGTCTTCTATGGCTACACCTTC.

This clonotype was seen a handful of times. The gene calls are TRBV20-1 and TRBJ2-7; 7 bases are a match to TRBD2. V lost 6 bases, J lost 2 bases, and 7 bases stayed unmatched. The CDR3 is made up of 13 amino acids. Germline values: CDR1 DFQATT, CDR2 SNEGSKA (reference sequence). As DNA, the CDR3 is TGCAGTGCCAACCCTAGCGGCCCCTACGAGCAGTACTTC. This sequence encodes CSANPSGPYEQYF.

This chain joins TRBV27 and TRBJ2-2, with 7 bases fitting TRBD1. V was pared by 6 bases and J by 4 bases, with 2 bases of the junction left unmatched. In germline, CDR1 is MNHEY, CDR2 SMNVEV (reference sequence). This CDR3 is built from 13 residues. The CDR3 nucleotides read TGTGCCAGCAGAGGACAGGTCACCGGGGAGCTGTTTTTT. This translates into CASRGQVTGELFF.

This clonotype occurred a few times. The chain is built from TRBV6-5 and TRBJ2-3; D ambiguous. V was shortened by 2 bases and J by 0 bases, with 9 bases between the two germline ends. This CDR3 region has 15 residues. The germline CDR1 and CDR2 sequences are MNHEY and SVGAGI. The CDR3 DNA reads TGTGCCAGCAGTTACCTGGCCGACAGCACAGATACGCAGTATTTT. It translates to CASSYLADSTDTQYF.

This clonotype was detected only a few times. J is TRBJ1-1 and V is TRBV7-9; possible D gene TRBD1, 5 bases. Germline CDR1 SEHNR, CDR2 FQNEAQ (reference sequence). V lost 5 bases to trimming and J lost 7 bases, with 23 bases between them. The CDR3 extends over 16 amino acids. CDR3 DNA: TGTGCCAGCAGCAGACAGACCGGGCTAGGATCCAATGAAGCTTTCTTT. It yields the protein CASSRQTGLGSNEAFF.